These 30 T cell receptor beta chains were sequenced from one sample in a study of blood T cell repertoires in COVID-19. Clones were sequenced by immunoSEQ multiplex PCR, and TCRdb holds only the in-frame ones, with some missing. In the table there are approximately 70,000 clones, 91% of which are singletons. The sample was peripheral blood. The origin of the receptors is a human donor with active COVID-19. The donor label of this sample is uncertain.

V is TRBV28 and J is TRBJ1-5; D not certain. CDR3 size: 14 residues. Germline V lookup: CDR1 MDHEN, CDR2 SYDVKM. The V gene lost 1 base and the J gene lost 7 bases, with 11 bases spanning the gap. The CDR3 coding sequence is TGTGCCAGCAGTTTATCCGAGGTCGGGCAGCCCCAGCATTTT. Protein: CASSLSEVGQPQHF.

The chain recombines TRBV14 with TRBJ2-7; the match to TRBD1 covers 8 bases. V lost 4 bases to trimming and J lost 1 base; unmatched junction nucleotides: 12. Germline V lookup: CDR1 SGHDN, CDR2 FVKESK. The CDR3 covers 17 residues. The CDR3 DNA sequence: TGTGCCAGCAGCCCGGGACAGGAACGCACCCTTTCCTACGAGCAGTACTTC. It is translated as CASSPGQERTLSYEQYF.

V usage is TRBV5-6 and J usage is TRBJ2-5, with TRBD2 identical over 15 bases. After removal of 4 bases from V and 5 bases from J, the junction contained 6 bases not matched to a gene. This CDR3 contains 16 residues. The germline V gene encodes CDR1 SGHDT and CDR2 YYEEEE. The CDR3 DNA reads TGTGCCAGCAGCGCAGGACTAGCGGGAGGGAGTGAGACCCAGTACTTC. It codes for CASSAGLAGGSETQYF. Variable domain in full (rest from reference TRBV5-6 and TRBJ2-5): DAGVTQSPTHLIKTRGQQVTLRCSPKSGHDTVSWYQQALGQGPQFIFQYYEEEERQRGNFPDRFSGHQFPNYSSELNVNALLLGDSALYLCASSAGLAGGSETQYFGPGTRLLVL.

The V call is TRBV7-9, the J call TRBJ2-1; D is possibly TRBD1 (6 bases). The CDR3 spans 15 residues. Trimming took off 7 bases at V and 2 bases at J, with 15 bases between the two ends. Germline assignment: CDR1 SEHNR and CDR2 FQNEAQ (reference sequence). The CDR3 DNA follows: TGTGCCAGCACCGATACAGGGCGGACCTACAATGAGCAGTTCTTC. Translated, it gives CASTDTGRTYNEQFF.

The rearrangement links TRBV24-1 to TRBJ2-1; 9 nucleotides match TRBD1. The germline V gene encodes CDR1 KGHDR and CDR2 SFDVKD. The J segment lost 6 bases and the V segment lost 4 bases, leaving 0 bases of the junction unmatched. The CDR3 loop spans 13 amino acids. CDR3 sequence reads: CATSEDRGNEQFF. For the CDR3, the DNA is TGTGCCACCAGTGAGGACAGGGGCAATGAGCAGTTCTTC.

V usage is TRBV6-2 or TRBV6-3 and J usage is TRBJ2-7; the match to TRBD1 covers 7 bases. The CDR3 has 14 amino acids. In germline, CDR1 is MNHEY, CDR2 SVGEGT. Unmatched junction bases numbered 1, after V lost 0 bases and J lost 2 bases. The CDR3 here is CASSYSQGAYEQYF. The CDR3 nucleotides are TGTGCCAGCAGTTACTCCCAGGGGGCCTACGAGCAGTACTTC.

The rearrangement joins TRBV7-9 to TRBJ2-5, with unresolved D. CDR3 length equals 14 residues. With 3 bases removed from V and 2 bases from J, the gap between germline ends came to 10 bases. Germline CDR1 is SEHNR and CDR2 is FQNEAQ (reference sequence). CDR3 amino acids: CASSFGGSQETQYF. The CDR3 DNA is TGTGCCAGCAGCTTCGGCGGCAGTCAAGAGACCCAGTACTTC.

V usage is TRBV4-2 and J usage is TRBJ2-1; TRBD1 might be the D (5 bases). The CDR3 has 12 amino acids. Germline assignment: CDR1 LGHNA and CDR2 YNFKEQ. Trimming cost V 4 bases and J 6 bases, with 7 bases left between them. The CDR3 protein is CASSPQGNEQFF. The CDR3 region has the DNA TGTGCCAGCAGCCCCCAGGGCAATGAGCAGTTCTTC.

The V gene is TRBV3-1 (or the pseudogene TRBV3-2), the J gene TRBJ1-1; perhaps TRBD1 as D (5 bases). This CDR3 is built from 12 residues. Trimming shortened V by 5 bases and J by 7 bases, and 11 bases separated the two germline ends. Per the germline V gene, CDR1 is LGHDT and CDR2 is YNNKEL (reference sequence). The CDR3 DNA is TGTGCCAGCAGCTTGGCGGGGGATGAAGCTTTCTTT. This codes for CASSLAGDEAFF.

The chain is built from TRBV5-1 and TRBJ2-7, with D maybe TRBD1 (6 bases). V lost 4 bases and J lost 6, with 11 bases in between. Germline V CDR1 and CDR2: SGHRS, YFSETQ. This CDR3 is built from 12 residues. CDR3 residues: CASSVQGTEQYF. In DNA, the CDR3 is TGCGCCAGCAGCGTACAGGGCACCGAGCAGTACTTC. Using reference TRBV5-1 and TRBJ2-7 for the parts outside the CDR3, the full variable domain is KAGVTQTPRYLIKTRGQQVTLSCSPISGHRSVSWYQQTPGQGLQFLFEYFSETQRNKGNFPGRFSGRQFSNSRSEMNVSTLELGDSALYLCASSVQGTEQYFGPGTRLTVT.

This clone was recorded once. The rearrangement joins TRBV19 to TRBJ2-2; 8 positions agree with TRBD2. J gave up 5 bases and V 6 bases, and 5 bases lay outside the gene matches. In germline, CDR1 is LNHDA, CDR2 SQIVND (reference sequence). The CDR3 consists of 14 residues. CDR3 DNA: TGTGCCAGTAGAAAAACGGGAGGGACCGGGGAGCTGTTTTTT. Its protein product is CASRKTGGTGELFF.

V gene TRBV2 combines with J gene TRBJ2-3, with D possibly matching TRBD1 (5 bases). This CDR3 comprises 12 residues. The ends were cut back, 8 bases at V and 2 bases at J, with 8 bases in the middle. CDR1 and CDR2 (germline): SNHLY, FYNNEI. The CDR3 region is CASSDNTDTQYF. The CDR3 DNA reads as TGTGCCAGCTCGGACAACACAGATACGCAGTATTTT.

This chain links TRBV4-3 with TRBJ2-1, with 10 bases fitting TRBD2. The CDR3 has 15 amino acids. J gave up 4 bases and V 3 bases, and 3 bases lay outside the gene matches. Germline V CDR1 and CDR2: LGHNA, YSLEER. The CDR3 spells CASSHTSGIYNEQFF. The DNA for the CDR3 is TGCGCCAGCAGCCATACTAGCGGGATATACAATGAGCAGTTCTTC.

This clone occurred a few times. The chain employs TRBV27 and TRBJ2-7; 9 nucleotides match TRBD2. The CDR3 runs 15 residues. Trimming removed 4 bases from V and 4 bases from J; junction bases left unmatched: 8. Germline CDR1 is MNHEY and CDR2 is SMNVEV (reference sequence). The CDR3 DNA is TGTGCCAGCAGTTCAGGGACTAGCAGGCTATACGAGCAGTACTTC. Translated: CASSSGTSRLYEQYF.

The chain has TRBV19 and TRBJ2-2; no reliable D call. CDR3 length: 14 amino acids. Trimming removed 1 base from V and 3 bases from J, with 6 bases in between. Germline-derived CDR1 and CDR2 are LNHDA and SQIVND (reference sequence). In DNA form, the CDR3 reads TGTGCCAGTAGTATAGGGGCAGACACCGGGGAGCTGTTTTTT. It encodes CASSIGADTGELFF.

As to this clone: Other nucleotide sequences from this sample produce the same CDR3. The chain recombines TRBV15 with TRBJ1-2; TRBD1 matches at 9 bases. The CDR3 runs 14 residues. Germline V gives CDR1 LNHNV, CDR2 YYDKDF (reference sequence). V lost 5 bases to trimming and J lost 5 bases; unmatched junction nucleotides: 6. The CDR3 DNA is TGTGCCACCAGCCGGGACAGGGTAGGGTATGGCTACACCTTC. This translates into CATSRDRVGYGYTF.

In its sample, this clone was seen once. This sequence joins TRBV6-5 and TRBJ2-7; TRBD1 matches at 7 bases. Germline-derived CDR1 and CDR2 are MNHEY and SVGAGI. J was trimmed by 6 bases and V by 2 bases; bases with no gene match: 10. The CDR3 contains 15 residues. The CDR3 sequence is CASSYETGVPREQYF. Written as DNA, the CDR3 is TGTGCCAGCAGTTACGAAACAGGGGTCCCTCGCGAGCAGTACTTC.

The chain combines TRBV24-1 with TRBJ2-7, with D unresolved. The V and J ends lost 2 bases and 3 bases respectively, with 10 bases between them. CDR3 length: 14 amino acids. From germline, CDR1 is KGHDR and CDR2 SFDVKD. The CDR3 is CATSDSGSRYEQYF. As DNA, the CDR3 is TGTGCCACCAGTGATTCCGGGTCACGCTACGAGCAGTACTTC.

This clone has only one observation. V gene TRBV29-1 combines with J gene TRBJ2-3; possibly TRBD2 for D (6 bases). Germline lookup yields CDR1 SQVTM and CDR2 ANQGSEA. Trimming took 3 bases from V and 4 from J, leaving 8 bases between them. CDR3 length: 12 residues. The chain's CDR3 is CSVEWGADTQYF. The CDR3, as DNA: TGCAGCGTTGAGTGGGGGGCAGATACGCAGTATTTT.

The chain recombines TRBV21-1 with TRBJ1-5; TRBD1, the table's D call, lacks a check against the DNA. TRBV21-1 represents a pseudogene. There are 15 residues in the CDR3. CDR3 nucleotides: TGTGCCAGCAGCGCGGGACAGGCCCACGGCCAGCCCCAGCATTTT. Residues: CASSAGQAHGQPQHF.

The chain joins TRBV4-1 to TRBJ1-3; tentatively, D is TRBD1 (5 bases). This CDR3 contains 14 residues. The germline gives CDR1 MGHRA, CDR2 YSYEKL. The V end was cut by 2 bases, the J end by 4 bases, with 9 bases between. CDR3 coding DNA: TGCGCCAGCAGCCAATCCGGGGGAGGAAACACCATATATTTT. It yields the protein CASSQSGGGNTIYF.

This chain's CDR3 is CAISESTRAGAYNEQFF. The CDR3 nucleotides read TGTGCCATCAGTGAGTCGACTCGGGCGGGAGCGTACAATGAGCAGTTCTTC. The chain uses TRBV10-3 and TRBJ2-1, with 7 positions matching TRBD2. V lost 0 bases and J lost 4; bases outside the gene matches: 9. This CDR3 contains 17 residues. Germline CDR1 ENHRY, CDR2 SYGVKD.

CDR3 nucleotide sequence: TGCAGCGTTGTTTCTGGAGGGCTAGATACGCAGTATTTT. Amino acid sequence: CSVVSGGLDTQYF. This rearrangement joins TRBV29-1 to TRBJ2-3; D perhaps matches TRBD2 (6 bases). CDR1 is SQVTM, CDR2 ANQGSEA, per germline. CDR3 length equals 13 residues. V gave up 4 bases and J gave up 5 bases, with 13 bases separating them.

The CDR3 nucleotides read TGCGCCAGCACCTACGACAGGAGCTCCTACAATGAGCAGTTCTTC. Amino acid sequence: CASTYDRSSYNEQFF. The chain combines TRBV23-1 with TRBJ2-1, with D perhaps TRBD1 (6 bases). Being an ORF, TRBV23-1 has a function that is uncertain. The CDR3 contains 15 residues. The germline V and J ends were trimmed by 7 bases and 0 bases, with 13 bases remaining between them.

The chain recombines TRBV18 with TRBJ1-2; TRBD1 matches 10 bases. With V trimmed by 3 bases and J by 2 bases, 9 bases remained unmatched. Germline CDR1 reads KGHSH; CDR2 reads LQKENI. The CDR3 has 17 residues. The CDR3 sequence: CASSPFAGQGINYGYTF. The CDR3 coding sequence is TGTGCCAGCTCACCTTTTGCGGGACAGGGGATAAACTATGGCTACACCTTC.

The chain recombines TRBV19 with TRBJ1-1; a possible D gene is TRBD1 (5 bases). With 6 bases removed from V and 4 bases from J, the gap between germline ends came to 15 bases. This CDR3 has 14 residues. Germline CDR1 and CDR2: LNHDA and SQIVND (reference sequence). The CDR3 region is CASRDGGKGTEAFF. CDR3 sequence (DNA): TGTGCCAGTAGGGATGGGGGGAAGGGCACTGAAGCTTTCTTT.

CDR3 coding DNA: TGTGCCAGCAGCAGGACAGGGGGGACTGAAGCTTTCTTT. Translating it yields CASSRTGGTEAFF. The V call is TRBV6-5, the J call TRBJ1-1; 10 bases line up with TRBD1. Germline CDR1 reads MNHEY; CDR2 reads SVGAGI. The CDR3 extends over 13 amino acids. J was trimmed by 5 bases and V by 6 bases; bases with no gene match: 3.

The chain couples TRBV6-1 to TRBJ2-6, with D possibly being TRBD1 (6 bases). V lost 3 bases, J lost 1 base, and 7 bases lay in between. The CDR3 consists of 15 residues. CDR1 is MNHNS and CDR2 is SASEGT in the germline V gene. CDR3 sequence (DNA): TGTGCCAGCAGTGACCAGGGGTCTGGGGCCAACGTCCTGACTTTC. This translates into CASSDQGSGANVLTF.

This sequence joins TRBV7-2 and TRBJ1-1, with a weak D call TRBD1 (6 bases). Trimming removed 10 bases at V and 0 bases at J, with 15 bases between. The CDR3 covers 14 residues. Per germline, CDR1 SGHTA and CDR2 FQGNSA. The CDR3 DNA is TGTGCCACCCACCTGCAGGGGATGAACACTGAAGCTTTCTTT. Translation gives CATHLQGMNTEAFF.

The CDR3 protein is CASREGVGNTEAFF. The CDR3 region has the DNA TGTGCCAGTAGAGAGGGAGTGGGAAACACTGAAGCTTTCTTT. The chain is built from TRBV19 and TRBJ1-1; D is undetermined. V shed 6 bases and J shed 2 bases, with 13 bases lying between them. The CDR3 covers 14 residues. Germline-derived CDR1 and CDR2 are LNHDA and SQIVND (reference sequence). Full variable domain (missing parts from reference TRBV19 and TRBJ1-1): DGGITQSPKYLFRKEGQNVTLSCEQNLNHDAMYWYRQDPGQGLRLIYYSQIVNDFQKGDIAEGYSVSREKKESFPLTVTSAQKNPTAFYLCASREGVGNTEAFFGQGTRLTVV.